Each of the 20 T cell receptor beta chains below was sequenced from the same sample in a study of OX40 agonist ivuxolimab in advanced cancers. Sequencing used immunoSEQ multiplex PCR; TCRdb keeps in-frame clones, though not all of them. This sample has roughly 79,000 clones, with over 80% found just once. Specimen: CD4+ or CD8+ T cells sorted from blood, collected in a trial of the OX40 agonist ivuxolimab. These receptors originate from an adult with an advanced solid tumor such as melanoma, head and neck, liver or kidney cancer.

V usage is TRBV30 and J usage is TRBJ1-6; D is perhaps TRBD1 (5 bases). This CDR3 spans 12 amino acids. The germline V gene has CDR1 GTSNPN and CDR2 SVGIG (reference sequence). V lost 2 bases to trimming and J lost 12 bases, with 11 bases between them. The DNA for the CDR3 is TGTGCCTGGAGTCGTGACACAGGACCCCTCCACTTT. This sequence encodes CAWSRDTGPLHF.

In nucleotides, the CDR3 is TGTGCCAGCAGCTTGGACCTAGCGGGAGAATCCTACAATGAGCAGTTCTTC. Protein: CASSLDLAGESYNEQFF. The V call is TRBV11-3, the J call TRBJ2-1, with 10 bases matching TRBD2. Per the germline V gene, CDR1 is SGHNT and CDR2 is YENEEA. The CDR3 sequence is 17 residues long. V trimming: 3 bases; J trimming: 1 base; junction bases outside the gene matches: 6.

The J gene is TRBJ2-5, the V gene TRBV4-1; no reliable D call. The closer fit of TRBJ2-7 to the DNA end suggests the J call may be wrong. The CDR3 covers 14 residues. Germline CDR1 MGHRA, CDR2 YSYEKL. In DNA form, the CDR3 reads TGCGCCAGCAGCCGACTCCTTTTAACGGACGAGCAGTACTTC. This translates into CASSRLLLTDEQYF.

For this clone: This specimen includes other DNA sequences encoding the same CDR3. The chain joins TRBV18 to TRBJ2-6; TRBD1 matches at 11 bases. The CDR3 loop spans 18 amino acids. Germline V gene sequence: CDR1 KGHSH, CDR2 LQKENI. V shed 6 bases and J 0 bases; nucleotides not matched to a gene: 7. The CDR3 here is CASSPRTGGGSGANVLTF. The CDR3 DNA reads as TGTGCCAGCTCTCCCCGGACAGGGGGCGGCTCTGGGGCCAACGTCCTGACTTTC.

This sequence joins TRBV5-1 and TRBJ2-3; D is undetermined. CDR3 length equals 14 residues. CDR1 and CDR2 from the germline V gene are SGHRS and YFSETQ. Between the trimmed V and J ends, which lost 1 base and 2 bases, there was a span of 8 bases. CDR3 sequence: CASSLLGSTDTQYF. The CDR3 DNA is TGCGCCAGCAGCTTGTTGGGCTCCACAGATACGCAGTATTTT.

The chain recombines TRBV18 with TRBJ2-2; TRBD1 or TRBD2 may be the D gene (6 bases each). Germline V gene lookup returns CDR1 KGHSH and CDR2 LQKENI. Trimming took 1 base from V and 4 from J, leaving 16 bases between them. The CDR3 is made up of 17 amino acids. This CDR3 reads CASSPLNGGRATGELFF. CDR3 DNA sequence: TGTGCCAGCTCACCACTAAATGGGGGGCGCGCCACCGGGGAGCTGTTTTTT. The entire variable domain, with the rest obtained from reference TRBV18 and TRBJ2-2, is as follows: NAGVMQNPRHLVRRRGQEARLRCSPMKGHSHVYWYRQLPEEGLKFMVYLQKENIIDESGMPKERFSAEFPKEGPSILRIQQVVRGDSAAYFCASSPLNGGRATGELFFGEGSRLTVL.

This clone was recorded only once. The DNA for the CDR3 is TGTGCCAGCAGCGTAACCGGACAGCTTTACGAGCAGTACTTC. Amino acid sequence: CASSVTGQLYEQYF. This chain uses TRBV9 with TRBJ2-7, with a possible D match to TRBD1 (6 bases). V was pared by 1 base and J by 4 bases, with 12 bases between. CDR3 size: 14 residues. From germline, CDR1 is SGDLS and CDR2 YYNGEE.

There are a few counts of this clone. The chain employs TRBV7-9 and TRBJ2-1, with 9 bases that match TRBD2. This CDR3 has 16 residues. Trimming at V came to 3 bases and at J to 1 base, leaving 4 bases not matched to a gene. CDR1 SEHNR and CDR2 FQNEAQ come from the germline V gene (reference sequence). This chain's CDR3 is CASSLGSGRSYNEQFF. In DNA, the CDR3 is TGTGCCAGCAGCTTGGGAAGCGGGAGGTCCTACAATGAGCAGTTCTTC.

The chain couples TRBV7-9 to TRBJ2-1; the D is unclear. CDR1 is SEHNR, CDR2 FQNEAQ, per germline (reference sequence). V lost 0 bases and J 0 bases, leaving 12 bases between the germline ends. The CDR3 runs to 17 residues. CDR3 in amino acids: CASSLARPSSSYNEQFF. The CDR3 DNA reads as TGTGCCAGCAGCTTAGCCAGACCATCCAGCTCCTACAATGAGCAGTTCTTC.

The genes are TRBV4-2 and TRBJ2-3; the match to TRBD1 covers 8 bases. This CDR3 spans 14 amino acids. V shed 4 bases and J 4 bases; nucleotides not matched to a gene: 4. CDR1 LGHNA and CDR2 YNFKEQ come from the germline V gene. The CDR3 loop is CASSRDRRADTQYF. CDR3 nucleotides: TGTGCCAGCAGCCGGGACAGGCGAGCAGATACGCAGTATTTT.

The chain's CDR3 is CASVPSTGNTEAFF. CDR3 sequence (DNA): TGTGCCAGCGTCCCGTCGACAGGTAACACTGAAGCTTTCTTT. J is TRBJ1-1 and V is TRBV6-6; weak D call: TRBD1 (6 bases). Looked up from germline, CDR1 is MNHNY and CDR2 is SVGAGI (reference sequence). V gave up 8 bases and J gave up 2 bases, with 15 bases separating them. This CDR3 comprises 14 residues.

This clone occurred once. CDR3 loop: CSVGRTGAYEQYF. The CDR3 bases are TGCAGCGTTGGGAGGACCGGGGCCTACGAGCAGTACTTC. The V gene is TRBV29-1, the J gene TRBJ2-7; possibly TRBD2 for D (5 bases). In germline, CDR1 is SQVTM, CDR2 ANQGSEA. The CDR3 loop spans 13 amino acids. Trimming removed 4 bases from V and 2 bases from J, with 12 bases in between.

The V call is TRBV9, the J call TRBJ2-7; 9 bases fit TRBD2. Germline CDR1 reads SGDLS; CDR2 reads YYNGEE. V shed 4 bases, J shed 7 bases, and the junction held 12 bases outside the gene matches. The CDR3 runs to 15 residues. CDR3 residues: CASSPEAGGPYEQYF. The CDR3 coding sequence is TGTGCCAGCAGCCCAGAGGCGGGAGGGCCGTATGAGCAGTACTTC.

The chain combines TRBV7-2 with TRBJ2-5, with 8 bases lining up with TRBD2. V lost 4 bases to trimming and J lost 5 bases; unmatched junction nucleotides: 6. This CDR3 region has 14 residues. The V gene's germline CDR1 is SGHTA and CDR2 FQGNSA. In DNA form, the CDR3 reads TGTGCCAGCAGCTGGGGCGGGAGGCAGGAGACCCAGTACTTC. Translating gives CASSWGGRQETQYF.

The chain employs TRBV11-2 and TRBJ2-1, with TRBD2 as a possible D gene (5 bases). V shed 7 bases and J shed 0 bases, with 13 bases lying between them. The CDR3 totals 15 residues. Looked up from germline, CDR1 is SGHAT and CDR2 is FQNNGV. The CDR3 reads CASTSSRGSYNEQFF. The DNA of the CDR3 is TGTGCCAGCACCTCTAGCCGCGGCTCCTACAATGAGCAGTTCTTC.

V and J are TRBV6-5 and TRBJ1-1, with D possibly being TRBD1 (6 bases). Germline assignment: CDR1 MNHEY and CDR2 SVGAGI. The ends were cut back, 6 bases at V and 3 bases at J, with 14 bases in the middle. There are 14 residues in the CDR3. CDR3 coding DNA: TGTGCCAGCAGAGAACCGGCAGGGGACACTGAAGCTTTCTTT. It codes for CASREPAGDTEAFF.

The V call is TRBV11-3, the J call TRBJ2-7; D gene ambiguous. Germline CDR1 is SGHNT and CDR2 is YENEEA. CDR3 length: 12 residues. Trimming took off 4 bases at V and 5 bases at J, with 9 bases between the two ends. CDR3 nucleotides: TGTGCCAGCAGCTATATCCGGGACGAGCAGTACTTC. It yields the protein CASSYIRDEQYF.

V is TRBV30 and J is TRBJ2-3, with D possibly being TRBD2 (6 bases). V was clipped by 3 bases and J by 5 bases, with 9 bases between them. This CDR3 contains 12 residues. The V gene's germline CDR1 is GTSNPN and CDR2 SVGIG (reference sequence). The CDR3 sequence is CAWRKAGDTQYF. The CDR3 bases are TGTGCCTGGAGAAAAGCGGGAGATACGCAGTATTTT.

The chain employs TRBV29-1 and TRBJ1-1, with 8 bases that match TRBD1. Per the germline V gene, CDR1 is SQVTM and CDR2 is ANQGSEA. V shed 5 bases, J shed 3 bases, and the junction held 8 bases outside the gene matches. The CDR3 is 14 residues long. This chain's CDR3 is CSVWDRLMDTEAFF. Written as DNA, the CDR3 is TGCAGCGTTTGGGACAGGTTAATGGACACTGAAGCTTTCTTT.

The V call is TRBV4-1, the J call TRBJ2-5; D remains unclear. Germline-derived CDR1 and CDR2 are MGHRA and YSYEKL. This CDR3 contains 15 residues. V was shortened by 1 base and J by 2 bases, with 11 bases between the two germline ends. CDR3 region: CASSQGIGQQETQYF. CDR3 DNA sequence: TGCGCCAGCAGCCAAGGAATCGGGCAACAAGAGACCCAGTACTTC.